This T cell receptor (beta chain) stems from a study of T-cell reconstitution after alpha-beta-depleted transplantation in children. Study conclusions and caveats: Where alpha-beta T cells came from about two months after transplant was reportedly several hundred expanded graft clones.

Concerning this clonotype itself: The target antigen is unknown.

The TCRbeta library was prepared with unique molecular identifiers. TCRdb reprocessed the PCR reads via MiXCR and lists one record per CDR3 protein. Seen here are more than 500,000 distinct CDR3 sequences, approximately 10% observed once, and the top ten hold less than 15%. Trimming took off 8 bases at V and 5 bases at J, with 7 bases between the two ends. The germline V gene encodes CDR1 MDHEN and CDR2 SYDVKM. The CDR3 has 10 amino acids. The V gene is TRBV28, the J gene TRBJ2-7; D is possibly TRBD2 (5 bases). Here the sequenced sample was PBMCs, mostly from graft donor cells, taken 180 days after TCRalphabeta/CD19-depleted stem cell transplant. The sequence derives from a female patient aged 2 to 10 who had a stem cell transplant for aplastic anemia, so the T cells may come from the graft donor. This CDR3 is CASGRDEQYF. The CDR3 DNA sequence: TGTGCCAGCGGGCGGGACGAGCAGTACTTC.